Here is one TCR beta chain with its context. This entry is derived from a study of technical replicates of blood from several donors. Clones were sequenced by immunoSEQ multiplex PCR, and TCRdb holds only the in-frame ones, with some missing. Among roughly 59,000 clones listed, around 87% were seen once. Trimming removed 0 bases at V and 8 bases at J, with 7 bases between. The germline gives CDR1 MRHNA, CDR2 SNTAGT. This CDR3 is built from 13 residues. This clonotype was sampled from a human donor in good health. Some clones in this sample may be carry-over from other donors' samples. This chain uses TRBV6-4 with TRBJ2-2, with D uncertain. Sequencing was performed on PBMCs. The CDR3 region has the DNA TGTGCCAGCAGTGACTCACAGTCTGGGGAGCTGTTTTTT. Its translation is CASSDSQSGELFF.